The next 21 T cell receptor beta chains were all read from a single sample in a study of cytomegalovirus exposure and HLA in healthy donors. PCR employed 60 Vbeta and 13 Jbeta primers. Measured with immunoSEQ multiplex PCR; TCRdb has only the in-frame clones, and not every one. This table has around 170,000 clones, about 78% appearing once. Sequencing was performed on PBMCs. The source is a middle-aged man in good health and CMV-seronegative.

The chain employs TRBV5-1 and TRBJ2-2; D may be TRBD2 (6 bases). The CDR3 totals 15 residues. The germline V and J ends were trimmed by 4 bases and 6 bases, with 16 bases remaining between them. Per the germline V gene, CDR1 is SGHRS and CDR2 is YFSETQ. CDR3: CASSGRLDGAGELFF. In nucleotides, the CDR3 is TGCGCCAGCAGCGGTCGACTAGATGGTGCCGGGGAGCTGTTTTTT.

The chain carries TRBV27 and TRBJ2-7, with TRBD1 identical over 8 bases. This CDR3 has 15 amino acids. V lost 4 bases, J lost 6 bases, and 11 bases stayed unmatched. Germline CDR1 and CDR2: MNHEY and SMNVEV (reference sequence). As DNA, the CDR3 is TGTGCCAGCAGTTGGCAGGGGGCGAGTAATTCCGAGCAGTACTTC. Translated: CASSWQGASNSEQYF.

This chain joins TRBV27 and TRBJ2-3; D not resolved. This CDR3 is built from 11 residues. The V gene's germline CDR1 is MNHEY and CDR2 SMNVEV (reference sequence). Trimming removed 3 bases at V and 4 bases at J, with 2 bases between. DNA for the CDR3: TGTGCCAGCAGTTTCTCAGATACGCAGTATTTT. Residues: CASSFSDTQYF.

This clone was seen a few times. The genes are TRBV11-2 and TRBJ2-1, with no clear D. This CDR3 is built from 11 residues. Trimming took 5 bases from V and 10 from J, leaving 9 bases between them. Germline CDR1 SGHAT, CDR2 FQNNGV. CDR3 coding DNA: TGTGCCAGCAGCCCCTACCTGGAGCAGTTCTTC. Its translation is CASSPYLEQFF. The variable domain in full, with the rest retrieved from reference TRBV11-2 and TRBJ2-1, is EAGVAQSPRYKIIEKRQSVAFWCNPISGHATLYWYQQILGQGPKLLIQFQNNGVVDDSQLPKDRFSAERLKGVDSTLKIQPAKLEDSAVYLCASSPYLEQFFGPGTRLTVL.

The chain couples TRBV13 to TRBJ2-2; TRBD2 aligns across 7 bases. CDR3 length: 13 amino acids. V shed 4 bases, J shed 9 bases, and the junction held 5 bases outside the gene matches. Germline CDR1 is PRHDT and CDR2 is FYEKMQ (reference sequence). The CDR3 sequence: CASSSRGEWELFF. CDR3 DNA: TGTGCCAGCAGCTCCCGGGGGGAGTGGGAGCTGTTTTTT.

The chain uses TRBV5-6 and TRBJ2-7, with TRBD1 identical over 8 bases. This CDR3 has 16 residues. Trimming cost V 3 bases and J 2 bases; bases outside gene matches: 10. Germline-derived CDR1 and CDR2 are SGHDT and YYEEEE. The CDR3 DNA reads TGTGCCAGCAGCTCGCAATACCCGGGACAGGCCTACGAGCAGTACTTC. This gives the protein CASSSQYPGQAYEQYF.

The CDR3 protein is CASSRTGLGSPLHF. The CDR3, as DNA: TGTGCCAGCAGTCGGACAGGGCTGGGTTCACCCCTCCACTTT. This chain joins TRBV27 and TRBJ1-6; 8 bases agree with TRBD1. This CDR3 spans 14 amino acids. After removal of 5 bases from V and 9 bases from J, the junction contained 6 bases not matched to a gene. Germline CDR1 MNHEY, CDR2 SMNVEV (reference sequence).

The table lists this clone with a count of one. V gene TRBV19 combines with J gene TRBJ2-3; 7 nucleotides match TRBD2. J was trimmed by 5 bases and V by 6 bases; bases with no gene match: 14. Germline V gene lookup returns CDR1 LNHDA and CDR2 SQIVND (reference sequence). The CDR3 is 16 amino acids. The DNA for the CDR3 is TGTGCCAGTAGCAGGACTAGGCTCTCTCTAGGAGATACGCAGTATTTT. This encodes CASSRTRLSLGDTQYF. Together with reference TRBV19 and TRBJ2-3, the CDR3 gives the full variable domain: DGGITQSPKYLFRKEGQNVTLSCEQNLNHDAMYWYRQDPGQGLRLIYYSQIVNDFQKGDIAEGYSVSREKKESFPLTVTSAQKNPTAFYLCASSRTRLSLGDTQYFGPGTRLTVL.

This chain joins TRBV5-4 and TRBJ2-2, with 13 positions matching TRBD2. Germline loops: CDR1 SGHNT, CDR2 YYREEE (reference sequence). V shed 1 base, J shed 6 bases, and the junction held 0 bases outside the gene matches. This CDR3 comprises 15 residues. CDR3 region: CASSLTSGGAGELFF. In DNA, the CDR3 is TGTGCCAGCAGCTTGACTAGCGGGGGGGCCGGGGAGCTGTTTTTT.

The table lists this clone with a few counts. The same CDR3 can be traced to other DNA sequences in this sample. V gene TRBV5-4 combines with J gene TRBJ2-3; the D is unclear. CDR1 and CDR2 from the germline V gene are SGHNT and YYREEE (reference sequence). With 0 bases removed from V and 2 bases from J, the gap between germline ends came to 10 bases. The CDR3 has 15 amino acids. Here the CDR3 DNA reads TGTGCCAGCAGCTTGGGCTTTTTGGCCACAGATACGCAGTATTTT. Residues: CASSLGFLATDTQYF. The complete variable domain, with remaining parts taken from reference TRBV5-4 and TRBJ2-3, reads ETGVTQSPTHLIKTRGQQVTLRCSSQSGHNTVSWYQQALGQGPQFIFQYYREEENGRGNFPPRFSGLQFPNYSSELNVNALELDDSALYLCASSLGFLATDTQYFGPGTRLTVL.

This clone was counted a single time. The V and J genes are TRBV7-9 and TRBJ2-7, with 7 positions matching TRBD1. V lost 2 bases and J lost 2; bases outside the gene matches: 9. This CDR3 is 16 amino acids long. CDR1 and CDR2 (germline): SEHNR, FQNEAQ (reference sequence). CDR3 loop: CASSLPLGTDTYEQYF. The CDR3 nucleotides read TGTGCCAGCAGCTTACCCTTGGGGACAGATACCTACGAGCAGTACTTC.

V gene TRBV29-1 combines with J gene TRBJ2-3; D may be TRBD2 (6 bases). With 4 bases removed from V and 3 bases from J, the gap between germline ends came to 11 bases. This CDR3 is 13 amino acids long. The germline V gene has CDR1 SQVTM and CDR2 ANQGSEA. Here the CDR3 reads CSVAGGITDTQYF. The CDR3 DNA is TGCAGCGTTGCTGGCGGGATTACAGATACGCAGTATTTT.

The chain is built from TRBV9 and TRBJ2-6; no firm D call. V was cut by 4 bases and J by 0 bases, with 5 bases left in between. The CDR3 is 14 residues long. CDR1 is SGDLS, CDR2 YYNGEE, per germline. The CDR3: CASSRSSGANVLTF. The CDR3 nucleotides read TGTGCCAGCAGCAGGAGCTCTGGGGCCAACGTCCTGACTTTC.

The CDR3 DNA sequence: TGTGCCATCAGGGAATCAGGCTACACCGGGGAGCTGTTTTTT. Its translation: CAIRESGYTGELFF. The chain recombines TRBV10-3 with TRBJ2-2; D gene uncertain. V dropped 6 bases and J dropped 3 bases, with 11 bases sitting between them. Germline assignment: CDR1 ENHRY and CDR2 SYGVKD. This CDR3 is built from 14 residues.

CDR3 nucleotide sequence: TGTGCCAGCAAAAGGGGATCTACTAATGAAAAACTGTTTTTT. This translates into CASKRGSTNEKLFF. The chain links TRBV6-5 to TRBJ1-4, with D possibly matching TRBD1 (5 bases). The CDR3 sequence is 14 residues long. Germline lookup yields CDR1 MNHEY and CDR2 SVGAGI. The germline V and J ends were trimmed by 7 bases and 2 bases, with 11 bases remaining between them.

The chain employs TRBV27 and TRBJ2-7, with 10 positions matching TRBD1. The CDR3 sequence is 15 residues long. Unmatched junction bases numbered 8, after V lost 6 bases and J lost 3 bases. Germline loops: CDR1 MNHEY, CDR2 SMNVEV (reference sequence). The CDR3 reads CASRKGQGRNYEQYF. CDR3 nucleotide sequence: TGTGCCAGCAGGAAGGGACAGGGGCGAAACTACGAGCAGTACTTC.

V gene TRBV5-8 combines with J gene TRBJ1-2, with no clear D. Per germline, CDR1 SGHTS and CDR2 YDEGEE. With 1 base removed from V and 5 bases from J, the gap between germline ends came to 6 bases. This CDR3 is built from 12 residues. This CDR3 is CASSLRTYGYTF. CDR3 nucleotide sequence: TGTGCCAGCAGCTTGCGAACTTATGGCTACACCTTC.

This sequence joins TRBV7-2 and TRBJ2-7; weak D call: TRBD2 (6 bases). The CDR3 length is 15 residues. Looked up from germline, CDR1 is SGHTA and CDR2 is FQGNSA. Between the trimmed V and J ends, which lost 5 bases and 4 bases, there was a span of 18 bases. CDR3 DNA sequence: TGTGCCAGCAGCAACCGGGGGTGGGCTGGGTACGAGCAGTACTTC. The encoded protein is CASSNRGWAGYEQYF.

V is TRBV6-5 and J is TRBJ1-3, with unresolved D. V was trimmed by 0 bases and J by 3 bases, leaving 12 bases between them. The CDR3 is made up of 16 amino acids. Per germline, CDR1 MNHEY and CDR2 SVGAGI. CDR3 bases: TGTGCCAGCAGTTACTCGGAGGGCTTCCGTGGAAACACCATATATTTT. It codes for CASSYSEGFRGNTIYF.

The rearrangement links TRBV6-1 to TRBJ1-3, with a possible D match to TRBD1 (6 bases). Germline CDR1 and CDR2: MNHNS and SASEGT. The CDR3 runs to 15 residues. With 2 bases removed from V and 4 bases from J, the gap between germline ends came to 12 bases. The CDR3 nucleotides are TGTGCCAGCAGTGAATGGGGGGGGCTCGGAAACACCATATATTTT. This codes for CASSEWGGLGNTIYF.

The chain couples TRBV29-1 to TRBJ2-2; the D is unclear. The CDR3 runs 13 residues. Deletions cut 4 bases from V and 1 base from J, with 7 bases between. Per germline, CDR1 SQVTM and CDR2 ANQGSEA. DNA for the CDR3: TGCAGCGTTGGAGGCCGGAACACCGGGGAGCTGTTTTTT. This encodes CSVGGRNTGELFF.